The 9 T cell receptor beta chains given below trace back to one sample, sequenced in a study of T cells after yellow fever vaccination (dated by TCRdb to between 2017 and 2020). Receptors were amplified or captured by 5' RACE. The sequencer was an Illumina HiSeq 2500. TCRdb ran its own pipeline on the public reads, namely fastp trimming at Q25 and MiXCR clone calling, and kept in-frame beta chains. Here each entry gathers all rows of one CDR3 protein and keeps the most common genes and DNA. This sample lists some 250,000 distinct CDR3 sequences; about 7% were detected once. The leading ten clones occupy more than 0.8% of the sample. The treatment or condition tag for this specimen amounts to: live attenuated yellow fever vaccine strain. The material sequenced was CD4+ T cells sorted from PBMCs, taken 15 days after the yellow fever booster vaccination. Receptors were obtained from a man aged 25 to 40 who received the YFV17D yellow fever vaccine.

A few counts support this clonotype. V is TRBV5-4 and J is TRBJ2-6; weak D call: TRBD2 (5 bases). The CDR3 runs 15 residues. Trimming left V 0 bases short and J 3 bases short, with 7 bases between. The germline CDR1 and CDR2 sequences are SGHNT and YYREEE (reference sequence). The CDR3 loop reads CASSLGGVGANVLTF. Here the CDR3 DNA reads TGTGCCAGCAGCTTGGGGGGAGTTGGGGCCAACGTCCTGACTTTC. The full variable domain, with the rest looked up from reference TRBV5-4 and TRBJ2-6, is ETGVTQSPTHLIKTRGQQVTLRCSSQSGHNTVSWYQQALGQGPQFIFQYYREEENGRGNFPPRFSGLQFPNYSSELNVNALELDDSALYLCASSLGGVGANVLTFGAGSRLTVL.

This clonotype was counted ten times or more. The genes are TRBV12-3 or TRBV12-4 and TRBJ2-1; no firm D call. The V end lost 4 bases, the J end lost 5 bases, and 15 bases lay between the germline ends. The CDR3 has 15 amino acids. The CDR3 nucleotides read TGTGCCAGCAGTTCTACTATAAGACACGACAATGAGCAGTTCTTC. Amino acids: CASSSTIRHDNEQFF.

In the case of this clonotype: This may arise from a read error, as a much more abundant clone is one base away. This rearrangement joins TRBV20-1 to TRBJ2-1; D is unclear. Germline V gene lookup returns CDR1 DFQATT and CDR2 SNEGSKA (reference sequence). This CDR3 has 14 amino acids. The CDR3: CSAAASGSNNEQFF. CDR3 coding DNA: TGCAGTGCTGCCGCGTCGGGCTCCAACAATGAGCAGTTCTTC.

This clonotype was observed many times. J is TRBJ2-7 and V is TRBV7-2; possibly TRBD2 for D (6 bases). Germline V lookup: CDR1 SGHTA, CDR2 FQGNSA. The V end lost 3 bases, the J end lost 3 bases, and 12 bases lay between the germline ends. This CDR3 region has 14 residues. The CDR3 nucleotides are TGTGCCAGCAGCTTTGGTTGGAGGGTCTACGAGCAGTACTTC. Amino acid sequence: CASSFGWRVYEQYF.

This clonotype was counted at least ten times. This chain uses TRBV29-1 with TRBJ1-1, with no clear D. CDR3 length: 10 amino acids. From germline, CDR1 is SQVTM and CDR2 ANQGSEA. The V end was cut by 6 bases, the J end by 8 bases, with 10 bases between. DNA of the CDR3: TGCAGCGTCTTTCGGAGGGAAGCTTTCTTT. Translating gives CSVFRREAFF.

In its sample, this clonotype was seen a few times. This chain connects TRBV11-3 to TRBJ2-1; D possibly corresponds to TRBD2 (5 bases). From germline, CDR1 is SGHNT and CDR2 YENEEA. The CDR3 sequence is 15 residues long. Trimming removed 5 bases from V and 0 bases from J, with 11 bases in between. The CDR3 DNA follows: TGTGCCAGCAGCCCGGGGTCGAGCTCCTACAATGAGCAGTTCTTC. It specifies CASSPGSSSYNEQFF.

This clonotype was seen at least ten times. This chain connects TRBV3-1 to TRBJ2-7; 14 positions match TRBD2. The germline gives CDR1 LGHDT, CDR2 YNNKEL (reference sequence). V shed 4 bases and J 6 bases; nucleotides not matched to a gene: 2. The CDR3 spans 14 residues. The chain's CDR3 is CASSRLAGGGEQYF. Here the CDR3 DNA reads TGTGCCAGCAGCCGACTAGCGGGAGGGGGCGAGCAGTACTTC.

This clonotype turned up a few times. The chain is built from TRBV6-2 or TRBV6-3 and TRBJ2-3; 8 nucleotides align to TRBD2. Germline CDR1 is MNHEY and CDR2 is SVGEGT. The CDR3 totals 16 residues. J was trimmed by 3 bases and V by 5 bases; bases with no gene match: 10. The CDR3, as DNA: TGTGCCAGCAGTCAACCGGGACTAGGAAAAACAGATACGCAGTATTTT. It yields the protein CASSQPGLGKTDTQYF.

This clonotype was detected only a few times. The V and J genes are TRBV15 and TRBJ1-5; D perhaps matches TRBD1 (5 bases). The CDR3 loop spans 12 amino acids. The ends were cut back, 2 bases at V and 13 bases at J, with 12 bases in the middle. CDR1 is LNHNV and CDR2 is YYDKDF in the germline V gene (reference sequence). CDR3 sequence reads: CATSRSTGAQHF. The CDR3 nucleotides read TGTGCCACCAGCAGATCCACCGGGGCACAGCATTTT.